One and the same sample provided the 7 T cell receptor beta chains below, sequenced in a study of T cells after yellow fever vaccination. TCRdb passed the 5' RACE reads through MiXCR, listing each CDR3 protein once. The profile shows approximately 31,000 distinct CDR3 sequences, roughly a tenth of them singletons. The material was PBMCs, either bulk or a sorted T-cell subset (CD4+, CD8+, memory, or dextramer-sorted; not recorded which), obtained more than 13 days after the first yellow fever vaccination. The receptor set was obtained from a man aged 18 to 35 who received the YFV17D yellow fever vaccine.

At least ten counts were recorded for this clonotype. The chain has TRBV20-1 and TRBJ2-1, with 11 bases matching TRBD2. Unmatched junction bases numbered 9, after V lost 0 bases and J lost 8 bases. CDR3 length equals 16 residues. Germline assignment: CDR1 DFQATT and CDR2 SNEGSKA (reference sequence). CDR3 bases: TGCAGTGCTAGAGATCGTCGGCTAGCGGGGGGATATGAGCAGTTCTTC. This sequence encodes CSARDRRLAGGYEQFF.

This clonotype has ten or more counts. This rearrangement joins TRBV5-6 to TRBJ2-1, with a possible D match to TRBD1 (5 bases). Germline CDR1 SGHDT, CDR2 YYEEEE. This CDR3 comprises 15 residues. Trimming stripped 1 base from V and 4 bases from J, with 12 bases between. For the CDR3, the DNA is TGTGCCAGCAGCTTGAACCAGGGAAGGTACAATGAGCAGTTCTTC. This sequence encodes CASSLNQGRYNEQFF.

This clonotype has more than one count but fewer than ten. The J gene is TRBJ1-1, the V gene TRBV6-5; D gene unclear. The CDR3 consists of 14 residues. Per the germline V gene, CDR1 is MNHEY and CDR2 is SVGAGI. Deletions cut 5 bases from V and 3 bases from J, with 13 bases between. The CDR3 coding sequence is TGTGCCAGCAGTCGCAGGCAGGCGGACACTGAAGCTTTCTTT. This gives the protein CASSRRQADTEAFF.

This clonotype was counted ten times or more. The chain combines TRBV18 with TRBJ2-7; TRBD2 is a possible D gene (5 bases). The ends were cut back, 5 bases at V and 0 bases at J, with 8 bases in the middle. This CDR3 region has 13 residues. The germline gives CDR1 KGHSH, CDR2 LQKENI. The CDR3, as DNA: TGTGCCAGCTCATCGGGAAGCTCCTACGAGCAGTACTTC. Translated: CASSSGSSYEQYF.

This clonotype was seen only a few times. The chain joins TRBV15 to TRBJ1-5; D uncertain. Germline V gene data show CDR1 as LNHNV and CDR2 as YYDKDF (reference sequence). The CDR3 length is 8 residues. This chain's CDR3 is CSNQPQHF. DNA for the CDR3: TGTAGCAATCAGCCCCAGCATTTT.

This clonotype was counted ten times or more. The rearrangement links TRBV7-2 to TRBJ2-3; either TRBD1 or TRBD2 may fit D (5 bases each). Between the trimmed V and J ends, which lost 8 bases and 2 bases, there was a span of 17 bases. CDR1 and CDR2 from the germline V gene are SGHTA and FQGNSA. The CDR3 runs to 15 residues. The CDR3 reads CASPPSTGPTDTQYF. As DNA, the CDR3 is TGTGCCAGCCCGCCTTCGACGGGACCCACAGATACGCAGTATTTT.

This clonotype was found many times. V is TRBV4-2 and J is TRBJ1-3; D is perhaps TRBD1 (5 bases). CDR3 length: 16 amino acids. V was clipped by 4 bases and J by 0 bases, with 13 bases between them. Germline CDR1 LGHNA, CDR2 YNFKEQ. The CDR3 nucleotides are TGTGCCAGCAGCCCCCCGGGGCGAACCTCTGGAAACACCATATATTTT. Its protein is CASSPPGRTSGNTIYF.